A single sample gave rise to the 19 T cell receptor beta chains below, sequenced in a study of T cell clonotyping in hematopoietic cell transplantation. Using immunoSEQ multiplex PCR, the repertoire was profiled, and TCRdb retains in-frame clones only, with some absent. The sample records 10,000 to 15,000 clones, roughly 92% being singletons. The specimen comprised PBMCs, sampled 100 days after allogeneic stem cell transplant. Source of these receptors: a female patient aged 50 to 60 who had an allogeneic stem cell transplant from an unrelated donor, so the T cells may come from the graft donor. Some clones in this sample may be carry-over from other donors' samples.

V usage is TRBV2 and J usage is TRBJ2-3, with D tentatively TRBD2 (6 bases). Per germline, CDR1 SNHLY and CDR2 FYNNEI. This CDR3 region has 15 residues. Trimming shortened V by 3 bases and J by 2 bases, and 12 bases separated the two germline ends. In DNA form, the CDR3 reads TGTGCCAGCAGTGAGATTGGACTAACCACAGATACGCAGTATTTT. The encoded protein is CASSEIGLTTDTQYF.

The chain employs TRBV30 and TRBJ2-3, with 7 bases lining up with TRBD1. This CDR3 is 14 amino acids long. Looked up from germline, CDR1 is GTSNPN and CDR2 is SVGIG (reference sequence). After removal of 8 bases from V and 8 bases from J, the junction contained 16 bases not matched to a gene. The CDR3 here is CASEKQGSSGTQYF. For the CDR3, the DNA is TGTGCCAGTGAGAAACAGGGGTCGAGTGGTACGCAGTATTTT.

V gene TRBV19 combines with J gene TRBJ1-2, with TRBD1 matching over 9 bases. The germline V gene encodes CDR1 LNHDA and CDR2 SQIVND (reference sequence). CDR3 size: 15 residues. Germline trimming cut 5 bases from V and 2 bases from J; bases unmatched to any gene: 6. The CDR3: CASSLDRGSNYGYTF. The CDR3 DNA is TGTGCCAGTAGTCTTGACAGGGGGTCCAACTATGGCTACACCTTC.

This clone was seen a single time. The chain has TRBV7-8 and TRBJ2-5, with D hard to call. The J call could be wrong; TRBJ2-7 is a better fit for the DNA end. Per germline, CDR1 SGHVS and CDR2 FQNEAQ. The CDR3 length is 13 residues. CDR3 DNA: TGTGCCAGCAGCTTAGACCTGAGCGACGAGCAGTACTTC. This gives the protein CASSLDLSDEQYF.

The chain recombines TRBV30 with TRBJ1-2; 8 nucleotides align to TRBD1. CDR1 and CDR2 from the germline V gene are GTSNPN and SVGIG (reference sequence). The V segment lost 0 bases and the J segment 4 bases; nucleotides outside the gene matches: 7. This CDR3 has 15 residues. The CDR3 region has the DNA TGTGCCTGGAGTGTAAGGACAGGGAAGACCTATGGCTACACCTTC. Protein product: CAWSVRTGKTYGYTF.

This clone was seen a single time. The chain carries TRBV2 and TRBJ1-4; D is ambiguous. The germline V and J ends were trimmed by 6 bases and 5 bases, with 13 bases remaining between them. Germline CDR1 and CDR2: SNHLY and FYNNEI. CDR3 length equals 14 residues. CDR3 residues: CASRLSGPNEKLFF. DNA of the CDR3: TGTGCCAGCAGACTCTCGGGCCCGAATGAAAAACTGTTTTTT.

This clone was counted a single time. This chain joins TRBV7-8 and TRBJ2-6; D unclear. The ends were cut back, 2 bases at V and 1 base at J, with 9 bases in the middle. Germline V lookup: CDR1 SGHVS, CDR2 FQNEAQ. This CDR3 has 16 amino acids. CDR3 protein: CASSLWVVSGANVLTF. Here the CDR3 DNA reads TGTGCCAGCAGCTTATGGGTTGTGTCTGGGGCCAACGTCCTGACTTTC.

This chain uses TRBV7-2 with TRBJ1-5, with no clear D. The germline V and J ends were trimmed by 1 base and 8 bases, with 9 bases remaining between them. The germline V gene has CDR1 SGHTA and CDR2 FQGNSA. There are 13 residues in the CDR3. In DNA form, the CDR3 reads TGTGCCAGCAGCTTAGGGTGGATGGAGCCCCAGCATTTT. This translates into CASSLGWMEPQHF.

This clone was observed once. J is TRBJ2-7 and V is TRBV5-1; 7 bases match TRBD1. The CDR3 totals 16 residues. The trim removed 2 bases at V and 1 base at J, leaving 9 bases unmatched. Germline V gives CDR1 SGHRS, CDR2 YFSETQ. The CDR3 region has the DNA TGCGCCAGCAGCTTAAATCTTGCACAGGGGTCCTACGAGCAGTACTTC. It specifies CASSLNLAQGSYEQYF.

The V gene is TRBV27, the J gene TRBJ2-1, with 13 bases fitting TRBD2. The CDR3 runs to 19 residues. V gave up 5 bases and J gave up 0 bases; unmatched junction bases: 10. CDR1 is MNHEY, CDR2 SMNVEV, per germline (reference sequence). CDR3 sequence reads: CASSRTSGSTLSSYNEQFF. CDR3 DNA sequence: TGTGCCAGCAGTCGGACTAGCGGGAGTACTCTAAGCTCCTACAATGAGCAGTTCTTC.

This chain links TRBV5-6 with TRBJ2-5; D is ambiguous. Trimming removed 2 bases at V and 2 bases at J, with 7 bases between. The CDR3 consists of 13 residues. Germline V CDR1 and CDR2: SGHDT, YYEEEE. CDR3 loop: CASSFVPQETQYF. The CDR3 DNA reads TGTGCCAGCAGCTTTGTCCCTCAAGAGACCCAGTACTTC. Complete variable domain (other parts from reference TRBV5-6 and TRBJ2-5): DAGVTQSPTHLIKTRGQQVTLRCSPKSGHDTVSWYQQALGQGPQFIFQYYEEEERQRGNFPDRFSGHQFPNYSSELNVNALLLGDSALYLCASSFVPQETQYFGPGTRLLVL.

V is TRBV6-5 and J is TRBJ1-5; D gene uncertain. V gave up 2 bases and J gave up 5 bases, with 10 bases separating them. The CDR3 is 14 amino acids. The germline V gene has CDR1 MNHEY and CDR2 SVGAGI. The CDR3 here is CASSYGEGYQPQHF. The CDR3 DNA sequence: TGTGCCAGCAGTTACGGGGAGGGCTATCAGCCCCAGCATTTT.

This clone was recorded only once. This chain uses TRBV2 with TRBJ1-3, with D possibly TRBD1 on 5 matching bases. V dropped 10 bases and J dropped 1 base, with 14 bases sitting between them. Germline CDR1 SNHLY, CDR2 FYNNEI. The CDR3 is 14 residues long. CDR3 amino acids: CATTAYRSGNTIYF. DNA for the CDR3: TGTGCCACCACAGCCTACAGGTCTGGAAACACCATATATTTT. Using reference TRBV2 and TRBJ1-3 for the parts outside the CDR3, the full variable domain is EPEVTQTPSHQVTQMGQEVILRCVPISNHLYFYWYRQILGQKVEFLVSFYNNEISEKSEIFDDQFSVERPDGSNFTLKIRSTKLEDSAMYFCATTAYRSGNTIYFGEGSWLTVV.

The chain combines TRBV30 with TRBJ1-1, with 7 bases matching TRBD1. Germline values: CDR1 GTSNPN, CDR2 SVGIG (reference sequence). This CDR3 region has 17 residues. V lost 3 bases and J lost 0; bases outside the gene matches: 13. The chain's CDR3 is CAWRLSDRPFMNTEAFF. The CDR3 bases are TGTGCCTGGAGATTATCGGACAGGCCGTTCATGAACACTGAAGCTTTCTTT.

This chain joins TRBV27 and TRBJ1-2, with D possibly matching TRBD1 (6 bases). Deletions cut 4 bases from V and 1 base from J, with 13 bases between. Germline CDR1 is MNHEY and CDR2 is SMNVEV (reference sequence). The CDR3 loop spans 15 amino acids. The CDR3 sequence is CASSSYSGDNYGYTF. The CDR3 nucleotides read TGTGCCAGCAGTTCGTACTCAGGGGATAACTATGGCTACACCTTC.

This clone occurred once. The rearrangement links TRBV4-1 to TRBJ1-2; TRBD1 aligns across 10 bases. Germline CDR1 is MGHRA and CDR2 is YSYEKL. The CDR3 is 15 residues long. V shed 4 bases and J 6 bases; nucleotides not matched to a gene: 8. CDR3 residues: CASSRQMDRGDGYTF. The CDR3 DNA sequence: TGCGCCAGCAGCCGGCAGATGGACAGGGGGGATGGCTACACCTTC.

The CDR3 sequence is CASSLTGLNYEQYF. As DNA, the CDR3 is TGTGCCAGCAGTTTGACAGGGCTTAACTACGAGCAGTACTTC. The J gene is TRBJ2-7, the V gene TRBV28; TRBD1 matches 7 bases. In germline, CDR1 is MDHEN, CDR2 SYDVKM. The CDR3 consists of 14 residues. The V gene end was trimmed by 3 bases and the J gene end by 3 bases; junction bases not matched to a gene: 5. The full variable domain, completed using reference TRBV28 and TRBJ2-7, is DVKVTQSSRYLVKRTGEKVFLECVQDMDHENMFWYRQDPGLGLRLIYFSYDVKMKEKGDIPEGYSVSREKKERFSLILESASTNQTSMYLCASSLTGLNYEQYFGPGTRLTVT.

The chain has TRBV5-4 and TRBJ2-3; weak D call: TRBD1 (6 bases). The CDR3 spans 14 residues. Trimming took off 2 bases at V and 5 bases at J, with 12 bases between the two ends. Germline CDR1 is SGHNT and CDR2 is YYREEE (reference sequence). The CDR3 nucleotides read TGTGCCAGCAGCTTAAGGGGGTTACAAGATACGCAGTATTTT. Translated: CASSLRGLQDTQYF.

V and J are TRBV28 and TRBJ2-7; D not certain. Trimming left V 4 bases short and J 10 bases short, with 20 bases between. The germline V gene has CDR1 MDHEN and CDR2 SYDVKM. CDR3 length equals 14 residues. CDR3 loop: CASSSLDFAALQYF. CDR3 nucleotide sequence: TGTGCCAGCAGTTCCCTTGACTTCGCGGCCCTACAGTACTTC.